This entry is about one TCR beta chain. The source of the sample is a study of OX40 agonist ivuxolimab in advanced cancers. From germline, CDR1 is SGDLS and CDR2 YYNGEE. The CDR3 runs 14 residues. The V and J ends lost 2 bases and 1 base respectively, with 9 bases between them. Measured with immunoSEQ multiplex PCR; TCRdb has only the in-frame clones, and not every one. Of tens of thousands of clones listed, roughly 82% are singletons. The origin of this receptor is an adult with an advanced solid tumor such as melanoma, head and neck, liver or kidney cancer. The specimen was CD4+ or CD8+ T cells sorted from blood, collected in a trial of the OX40 agonist ivuxolimab. This chain links TRBV9 with TRBJ2-5; no reliable D call. The CDR3 loop is CASSVQGVQETQYF. The CDR3 DNA is TGTGCCAGCAGCGTTCAAGGAGTCCAAGAGACCCAGTACTTC.